This TCR beta chain emerged from a study of OX40 agonist ivuxolimab in advanced cancers. Study as a whole: From about 23 to 85 years was the age range, with a mean of around 54 years, and 70% to 85% were male.

Points on this clone: The antigen remains undetermined.

Findings of the study overall: The antigens recognized by the expanded peripheral T cells, that is their antigen specificity, were not determined. CD4+ and CD8+ blood T cells expanded clonally by week 6 at 0.1 to 3.0 mg/kg.

TCRdb keeps only in-frame clones here, not all; method: immunoSEQ multiplex PCR. The sample yields approximately 100,000 clones, about nine tenths seen once. Germline V CDR1 and CDR2: MDHEN, SYDVKM. V shed 5 bases, J shed 5 bases, and the junction held 19 bases outside the gene matches. This CDR3 contains 20 residues. This specimen consisted of CD4+ or CD8+ T cells sorted from blood, obtained in a trial of the OX40 agonist ivuxolimab. The chain joins TRBV28 to TRBJ2-3, with 13 nucleotides matching TRBD2. The TCR comes from an adult with an advanced solid tumor such as melanoma, head and neck, liver or kidney cancer. The CDR3 coding sequence is TGTGCCAGCAGTCCAAGGATTGGGACTAGCGGGATGGGGGGTGAAGATACGCAGTATTTT. Translation: CASSPRIGTSGMGGEDTQYF.